The 14 T cell receptor beta chains listed next were all sequenced from one sample in a study of T-cell reconstitution after alpha-beta-depleted transplantation in children (dated by TCRdb to 2016 to 2017). The library was obtained by PCR. The instrument given in TCRdb is Illumina HiSeq 2500. To normalize quantification of the TCRbeta repertoire, the TCR libraries were built with molecular barcoding that relied on unique molecular identifiers. The public reads were quality trimmed at Q25 with fastp and then assembled into clones with MiXCR by TCRdb, keeping productive beta chains. A single entry per CDR3 protein holds the most common genes and DNA from its merged rows. The sample data list some 300,000 distinct CDR3 sequences, and about 9.5% of these were observed just once. The leading ten clones occupy 7.5% of the sample. The sample's treatment or condition label, decoded: allogeneic hematopoietic cell transplantation with graft depleted of TCRalphabeta T cells and CD19 B cells.

The sequences come from PBMCs, collected before TCRalphabeta/CD19-depleted stem cell transplant. These receptor sequences come from a boy younger than two with acute myeloid leukemia, due to receive a stem cell transplant.

This clonotype was seen many times. The J gene is TRBJ1-1, the V gene TRBV12-3 or TRBV12-4; D ambiguous. Deletions cut 5 bases from V and 1 base from J, with 11 bases between. CDR3 size: 14 residues. The CDR3 loop is CASSPWAGNTEAFF. In DNA form, the CDR3 reads TGTGCCAGCAGTCCCTGGGCCGGGAACACTGAAGCTTTCTTT.

This clonotype was detected ten times or more. The CDR3 region has the DNA TGTGCCAGCTCGGGACTCGAGAGGTCGGGGGAGCTGTTTTTT. Amino acids: CASSGLERSGELFF. V and J are TRBV18 and TRBJ2-2; D possibly corresponds to TRBD2 (6 bases). The germline V gene has CDR1 KGHSH and CDR2 LQKENI. Trimming cost V 6 bases and J 8 bases, with 16 bases left between them. This CDR3 region has 14 residues.

This clonotype was observed at least ten times. The chain has TRBV12-3 or TRBV12-4 and TRBJ1-4; TRBD1 is a possible D gene (5 bases). Trimming left V 1 base short and J 5 bases short, with 11 bases between. CDR3 length equals 15 residues. CDR3 region: CASSLGGDLNEKLFF. CDR3 DNA: TGTGCCAGCAGTTTAGGAGGGGACTTGAATGAAAAACTGTTTTTT.

This clonotype was recorded many times. An end of the junction does not agree with germline; a read error may underlie this. The chain employs TRBV9 and TRBJ2-5; TRBD1 matches at 9 bases. CDR3 length: 14 amino acids. Per the germline V gene, CDR1 is SGDLS and CDR2 is YYNGEE. CDR3: CASSVADDGTGRHF. The CDR3 DNA follows: TGTGCCAGCAGCGTAGCCGATGATGGGACAGGGCGTCACTTC.

This clonotype was seen many times. The gene calls are TRBV11-2 and TRBJ2-7; 7 bases are shared with TRBD1. Germline V gives CDR1 SGHAT, CDR2 FQNNGV. This CDR3 contains 14 residues. The V segment lost 0 bases and the J segment 6 bases; nucleotides outside the gene matches: 5. The CDR3 protein is CASSLDRGPSEQYF. The CDR3 region has the DNA TGTGCCAGCAGCTTAGATAGGGGGCCAAGCGAGCAGTACTTC.

A note on this clonotype: This could be a read error, since a much larger clone is one nucleotide away. V and J are TRBV5-6 and TRBJ2-5, with 7 bases identical to TRBD1. The CDR3 consists of 15 residues. Losses at the gene ends were 0 bases for V and 5 bases for J; bases not matched to a gene: 7. Germline V lookup: CDR1 SGHDT, CDR2 YYEEEE. The CDR3 here is CASSLEGGAGETQYF. Written as DNA, the CDR3 is TGTGCCAGCAGCTTGGAAGGGGGCGCAGGGGAGACCCAGTACTTC. Full variable domain (outside the CDR3, taken from reference TRBV5-6 and TRBJ2-5): DAGVTQSPTHLIKTRGQQVTLRCSPKSGHDTVSWYQQALGQGPQFIFQYYEEEERQRGNFPDRFSGHQFPNYSSELNVNALLLGDSALYLCASSLEGGAGETQYFGPGTRLLVL.

This clonotype was recorded at least ten times. This sequence joins TRBV12-3 or TRBV12-4 and TRBJ1-4; 8 positions agree with TRBD1. Unmatched junction bases numbered 8, after V lost 4 bases and J lost 4 bases. The CDR3 is 16 residues long. The DNA of the CDR3 is TGTGCCAGCAGTTCCCTCGGACAGGGCCATAATGAAAAACTGTTTTTT. Its translation: CASSSLGQGHNEKLFF.

The sample holds many counts of this clonotype. The rearrangement uses TRBV25-1 and TRBJ2-2; 10 nucleotides align to TRBD2. This CDR3 has 17 amino acids. Germline CDR1 MGHDK, CDR2 SYGVNS. After removal of 3 bases from V and 4 bases from J, the junction contained 8 bases not matched to a gene. The CDR3 loop reads CASSDRSGRAPTGELFF. The CDR3 DNA is TGTGCCAGCAGTGACAGGAGCGGGAGGGCCCCCACCGGGGAGCTGTTTTTT.

Many counts were recorded for this clonotype. The chain uses TRBV12-3 or TRBV12-4 and TRBJ1-1, with D maybe TRBD1 (6 bases). V was shortened by 4 bases and J by 7 bases, with 10 bases between the two germline ends. The CDR3 runs 12 residues. CDR3 loop: CASSWDTREAFF. The CDR3 region has the DNA TGTGCCAGCAGTTGGGACACCCGTGAAGCTTTCTTT.

A remark on this clonotype: One end of the junction varies from germline; a read error may be responsible. This chain uses TRBV10-3 with TRBJ1-1, with D possibly being TRBD1 (5 bases). Germline assignment: CDR1 ENHRY and CDR2 SYGVKD. The CDR3 runs to 16 residues. This CDR3 reads CAISESTGAVNTDAFF. In nucleotides, the CDR3 is TGTGCCATCAGTGAGTCGACTGGGGCAGTGAACACTGATGCTTTCTTT.

This clonotype was observed a few times. The rearrangement links TRBV28 to TRBJ1-5; a weak D match, TRBD1 (5 bases). Germline CDR1 and CDR2: MDHEN and SYDVKM. The CDR3 is 13 amino acids. V shed 6 bases and J shed 3 bases, with 9 bases lying between them. The CDR3 reads CASRRQLNQPQHF. CDR3 DNA sequence: TGTGCCAGCAGAAGACAGCTCAATCAGCCCCAGCATTTT.

The V call is TRBV6-5, the J call TRBJ2-5, with D perhaps TRBD1 or TRBD2 (5 bases each). This CDR3 contains 15 residues. Trimming stripped 7 bases from V and 5 bases from J, with 20 bases between. The germline gives CDR1 MNHEY, CDR2 SVGAGI. The chain's CDR3 is CASKAKWWGGETQYF. DNA for the CDR3: TGTGCCAGCAAAGCGAAGTGGTGGGGCGGGGAGACCCAGTACTTC.

This CDR3 reads CAQVYEAFF. CDR3 bases: TGTGCTCAGGTGTATGAAGCTTTCTTT. The chain has TRBV25-1 and TRBJ1-1; no clear D gene. Germline lookup yields CDR1 MGHDK and CDR2 SYGVNS. The CDR3 sequence is 9 residues long.

This clonotype was observed a handful of times. CDR3 coding DNA: TGTGCCAGCGCCGGGGACAGGGCTTTCTCTGGGGCCAACGTCCTGACTTTC. Its protein product is CASAGDRAFSGANVLTF. The chain couples TRBV7-9 to TRBJ2-6; 9 bases fit TRBD1. With 8 bases clipped from V and 0 bases from J, the junction kept 8 bases outside the gene matches. There are 17 residues in the CDR3. The germline V gene has CDR1 SEHNR and CDR2 FQNEAQ (reference sequence). Variable domain in full (rest from reference TRBV7-9 and TRBJ2-6): DTGVSQNPRHKITKRGQNVTFRCDPISEHNRLYWYRQTLGQGPEFLTYFQNEAQLEKSRLLSDRFSAERPKGSFSTLEIQRTEQGDSAMYLCASAGDRAFSGANVLTFGAGSRLTVL.